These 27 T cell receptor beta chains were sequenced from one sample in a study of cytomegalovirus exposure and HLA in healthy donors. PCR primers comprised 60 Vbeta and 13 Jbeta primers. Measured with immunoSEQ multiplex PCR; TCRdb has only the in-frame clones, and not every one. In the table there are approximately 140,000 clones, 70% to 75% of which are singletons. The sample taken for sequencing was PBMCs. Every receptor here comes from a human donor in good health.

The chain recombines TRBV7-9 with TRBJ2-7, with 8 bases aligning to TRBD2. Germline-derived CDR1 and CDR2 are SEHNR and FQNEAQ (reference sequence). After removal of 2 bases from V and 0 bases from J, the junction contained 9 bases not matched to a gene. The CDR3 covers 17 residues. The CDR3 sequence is CASSLNYGREASYEQYF. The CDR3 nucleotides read TGTGCCAGCAGCTTAAATTACGGGAGGGAAGCCTCCTACGAGCAGTACTTC.

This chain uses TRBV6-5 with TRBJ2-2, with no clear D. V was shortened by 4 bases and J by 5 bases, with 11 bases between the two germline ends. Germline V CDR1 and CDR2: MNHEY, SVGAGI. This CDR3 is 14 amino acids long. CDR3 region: CASSFTQKTGELFF. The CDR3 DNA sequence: TGTGCCAGCAGTTTTACCCAGAAGACCGGGGAGCTGTTTTTT.

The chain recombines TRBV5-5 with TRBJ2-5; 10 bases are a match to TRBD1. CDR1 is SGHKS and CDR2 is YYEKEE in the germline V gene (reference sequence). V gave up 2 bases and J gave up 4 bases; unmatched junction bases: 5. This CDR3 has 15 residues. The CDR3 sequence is CASSLDRGLRETQYF. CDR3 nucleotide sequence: TGTGCCAGCAGCTTAGACAGGGGGCTTCGAGAGACCCAGTACTTC. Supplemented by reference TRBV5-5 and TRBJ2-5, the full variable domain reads DAGVTQSPTHLIKTRGQQVTLRCSPISGHKSVSWYQQVLGQGPQFIFQYYEKEERGRGNFPDRFSARQFPNYSSELNVNALLLGDSALYLCASSLDRGLRETQYFGPGTRLLVL.

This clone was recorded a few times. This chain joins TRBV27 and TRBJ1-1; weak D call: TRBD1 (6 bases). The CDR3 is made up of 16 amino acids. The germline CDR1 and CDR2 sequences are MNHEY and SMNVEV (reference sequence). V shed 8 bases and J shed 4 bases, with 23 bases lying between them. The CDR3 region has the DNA TGTGCCAGCTGTACCGAACCAGGGGTCATGTGCACTGAAGCTTTCTTT. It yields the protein CASCTEPGVMCTEAFF.

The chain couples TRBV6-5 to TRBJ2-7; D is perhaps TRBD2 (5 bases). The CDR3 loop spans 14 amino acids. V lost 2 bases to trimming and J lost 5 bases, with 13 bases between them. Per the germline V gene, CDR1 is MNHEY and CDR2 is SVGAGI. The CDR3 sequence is CASSYLLGSNEQYF. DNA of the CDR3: TGTGCCAGCAGTTACCTACTAGGATCTAACGAGCAGTACTTC.

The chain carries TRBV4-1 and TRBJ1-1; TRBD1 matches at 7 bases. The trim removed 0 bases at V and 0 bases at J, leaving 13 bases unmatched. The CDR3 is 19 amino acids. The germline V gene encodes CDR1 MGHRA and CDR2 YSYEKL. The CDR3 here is CASSQDPDREDIMNTEAFF. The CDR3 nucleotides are TGCGCCAGCAGCCAAGACCCTGACAGGGAAGACATAATGAACACTGAAGCTTTCTTT.

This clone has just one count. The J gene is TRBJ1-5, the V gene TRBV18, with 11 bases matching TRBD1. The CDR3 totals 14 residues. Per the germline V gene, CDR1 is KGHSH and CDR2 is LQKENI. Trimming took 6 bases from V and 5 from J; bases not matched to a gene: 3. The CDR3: CASSPGQGDQPQHF. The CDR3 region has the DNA TGTGCCAGCTCTCCGGGACAGGGGGATCAGCCCCAGCATTTT.

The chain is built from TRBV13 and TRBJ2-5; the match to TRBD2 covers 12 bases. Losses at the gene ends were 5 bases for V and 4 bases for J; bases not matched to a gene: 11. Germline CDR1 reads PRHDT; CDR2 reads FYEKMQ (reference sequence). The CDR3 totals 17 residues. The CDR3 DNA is TGTGCCAGCAGCCCTCTAGCGGGGGGGCCGTTGGGAGAGACCCAGTACTTC. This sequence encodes CASSPLAGGPLGETQYF.

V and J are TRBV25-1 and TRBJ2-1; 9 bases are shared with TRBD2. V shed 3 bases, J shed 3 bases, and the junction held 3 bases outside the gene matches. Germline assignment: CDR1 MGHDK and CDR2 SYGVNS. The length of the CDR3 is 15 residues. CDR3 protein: CASSDRTSVYNEQFF. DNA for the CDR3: TGTGCCAGCAGTGACCGGACTAGCGTCTACAATGAGCAGTTCTTC.

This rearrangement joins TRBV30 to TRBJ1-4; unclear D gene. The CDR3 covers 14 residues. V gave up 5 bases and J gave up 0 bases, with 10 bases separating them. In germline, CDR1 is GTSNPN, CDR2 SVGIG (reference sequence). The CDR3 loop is CAWGRASTNEKLFF. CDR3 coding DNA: TGTGCCTGGGGGAGGGCGTCAACTAATGAAAAACTGTTTTTT.

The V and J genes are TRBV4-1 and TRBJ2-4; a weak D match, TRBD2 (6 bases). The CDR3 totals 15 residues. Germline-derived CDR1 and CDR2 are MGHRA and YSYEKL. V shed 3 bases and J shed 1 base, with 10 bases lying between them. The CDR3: CASSQAGSAKNIQYF. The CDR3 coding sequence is TGCGCCAGCAGCCAGGCGGGATCGGCCAAAAACATTCAGTACTTC.

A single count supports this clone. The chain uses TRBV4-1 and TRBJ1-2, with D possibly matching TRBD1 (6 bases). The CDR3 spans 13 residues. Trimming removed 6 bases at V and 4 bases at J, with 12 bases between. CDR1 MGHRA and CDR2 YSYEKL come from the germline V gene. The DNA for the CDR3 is TGCGCCAGCAGAAAGACAGGTTTCTATGGCTACACCTTC. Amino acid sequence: CASRKTGFYGYTF.

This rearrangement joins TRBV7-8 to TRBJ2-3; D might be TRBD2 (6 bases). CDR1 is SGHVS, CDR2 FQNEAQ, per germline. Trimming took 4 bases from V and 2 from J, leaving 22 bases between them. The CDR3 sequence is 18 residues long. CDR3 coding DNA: TGTGCCAGCAGCTCCCTTAGCACTGGGACTTTTCTCACAGATACGCAGTATTTT. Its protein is CASSSLSTGTFLTDTQYF. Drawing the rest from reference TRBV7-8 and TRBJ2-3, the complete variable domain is GAGVSQSPRYKVAKRGQDVALRCDPISGHVSLFWYQQALGQGPEFLTYFQNEAQLDKSGLPSDRFFAERPEGSVSTLKIQRTQQEDSAVYLCASSSLSTGTFLTDTQYFGPGTRLTVL.

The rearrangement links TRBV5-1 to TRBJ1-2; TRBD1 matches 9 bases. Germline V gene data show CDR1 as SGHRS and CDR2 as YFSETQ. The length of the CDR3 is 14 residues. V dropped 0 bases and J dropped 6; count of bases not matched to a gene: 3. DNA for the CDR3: TGCGCCAGCAGCTTGGACAGGGGGCTAAATGGCTACACCTTC. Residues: CASSLDRGLNGYTF.

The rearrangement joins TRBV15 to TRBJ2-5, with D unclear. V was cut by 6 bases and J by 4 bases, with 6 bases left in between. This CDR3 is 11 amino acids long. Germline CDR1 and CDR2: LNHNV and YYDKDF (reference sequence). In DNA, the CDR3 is TGTGCCACCAGGTTCCTAGAGACCCAGTACTTC. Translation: CATRFLETQYF.

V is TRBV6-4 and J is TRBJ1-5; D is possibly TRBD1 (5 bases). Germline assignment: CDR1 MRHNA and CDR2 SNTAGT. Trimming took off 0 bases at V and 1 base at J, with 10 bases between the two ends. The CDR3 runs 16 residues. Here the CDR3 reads CASSDSTVGSNQPQHF. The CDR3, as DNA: TGTGCCAGCAGTGACTCGACAGTTGGGAGCAATCAGCCCCAGCATTTT.

DNA for the CDR3: TGTGCCAGCAGCTCAGGGGATTACGAGCAGTACTTC. Translating gives CASSSGDYEQYF. The gene calls are TRBV7-9 and TRBJ2-7, with D possibly matching TRBD1 (6 bases). CDR3 length: 12 amino acids. Deletions cut 4 bases from V and 4 bases from J, with 8 bases between. Germline V gene sequence: CDR1 SEHNR, CDR2 FQNEAQ (reference sequence).

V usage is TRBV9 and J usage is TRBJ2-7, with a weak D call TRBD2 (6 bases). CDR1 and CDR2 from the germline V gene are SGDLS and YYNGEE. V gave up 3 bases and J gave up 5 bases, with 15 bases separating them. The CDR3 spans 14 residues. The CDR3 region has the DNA TGTGCCAGCAGCGGCCGGGGGTCAGGCCACGAGCAGTACTTC. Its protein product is CASSGRGSGHEQYF.

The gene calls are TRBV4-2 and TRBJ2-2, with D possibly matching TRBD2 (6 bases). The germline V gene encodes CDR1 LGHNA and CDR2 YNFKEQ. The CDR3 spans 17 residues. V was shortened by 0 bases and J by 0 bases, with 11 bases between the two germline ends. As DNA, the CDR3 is TGTGCCAGCAGCCAAGAGGGCGGGACTTCGAACACCGGGGAGCTGTTTTTT. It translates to CASSQEGGTSNTGELFF.

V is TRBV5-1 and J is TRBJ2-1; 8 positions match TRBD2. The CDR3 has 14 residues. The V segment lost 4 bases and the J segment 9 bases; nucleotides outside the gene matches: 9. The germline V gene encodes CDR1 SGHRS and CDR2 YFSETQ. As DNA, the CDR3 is TGCGCCAGCAGCATAGGGGACGGGAGGGCTGAGCAGTTCTTC. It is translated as CASSIGDGRAEQFF. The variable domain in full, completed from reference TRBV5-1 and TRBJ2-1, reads KAGVTQTPRYLIKTRGQQVTLSCSPISGHRSVSWYQQTPGQGLQFLFEYFSETQRNKGNFPGRFSGRQFSNSRSEMNVSTLELGDSALYLCASSIGDGRAEQFFGPGTRLTVL.

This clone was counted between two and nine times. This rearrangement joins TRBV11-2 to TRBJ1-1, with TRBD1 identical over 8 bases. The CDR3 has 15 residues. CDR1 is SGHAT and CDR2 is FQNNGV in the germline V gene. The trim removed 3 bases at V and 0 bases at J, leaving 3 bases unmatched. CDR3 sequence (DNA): TGTGCCAGCAGCTTCCCAGGGGGCTTGAACACTGAAGCTTTCTTT. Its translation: CASSFPGGLNTEAFF.

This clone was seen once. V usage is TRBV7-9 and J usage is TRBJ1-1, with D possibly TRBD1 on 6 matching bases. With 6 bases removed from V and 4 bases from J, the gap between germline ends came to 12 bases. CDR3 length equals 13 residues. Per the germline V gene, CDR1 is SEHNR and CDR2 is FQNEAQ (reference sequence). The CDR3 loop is CASRPGARTEAFF. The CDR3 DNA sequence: TGTGCCAGCAGGCCAGGGGCCCGCACTGAAGCTTTCTTT.

The CDR3 bases are TGTGCCTGGGCCCCCGACCCGGGACTAGCGGGCTACGAGCAGTACTTC. Protein: CAWAPDPGLAGYEQYF. This chain uses TRBV30 with TRBJ2-7; 12 nucleotides agree with TRBD2. Germline V gene sequence: CDR1 GTSNPN, CDR2 SVGIG (reference sequence). V was pared by 5 bases and J by 3 bases, with 11 bases of the junction left unmatched. The CDR3 has 16 amino acids.

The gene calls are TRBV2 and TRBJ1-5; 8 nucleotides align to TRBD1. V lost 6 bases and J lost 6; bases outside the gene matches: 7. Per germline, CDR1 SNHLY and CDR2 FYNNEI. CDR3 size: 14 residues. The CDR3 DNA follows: TGTGCCAGCAGGGACGGACAGGGAGCTCAGCCCCAGCATTTT. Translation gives CASRDGQGAQPQHF.

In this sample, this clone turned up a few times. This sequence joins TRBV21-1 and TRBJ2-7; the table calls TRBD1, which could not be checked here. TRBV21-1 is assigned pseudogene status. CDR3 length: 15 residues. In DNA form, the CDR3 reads TGTGCCAGCAGTGGGAGGACAGGGGAGGCCTACGAGCAGTACTTC. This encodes CASSGRTGEAYEQYF.

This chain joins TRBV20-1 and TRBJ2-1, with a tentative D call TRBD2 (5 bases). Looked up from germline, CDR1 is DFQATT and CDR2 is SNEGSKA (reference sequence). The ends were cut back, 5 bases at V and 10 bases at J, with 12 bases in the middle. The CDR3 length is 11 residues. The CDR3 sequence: CSAPGESEQFF. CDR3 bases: TGCAGTGCTCCTGGGGAGAGCGAGCAGTTCTTC.

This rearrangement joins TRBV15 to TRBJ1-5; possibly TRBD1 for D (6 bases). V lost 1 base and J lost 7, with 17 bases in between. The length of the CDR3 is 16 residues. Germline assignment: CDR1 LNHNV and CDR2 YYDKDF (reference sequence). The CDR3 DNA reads TGTGCCACCAGCAGAGGTTGGGACACGGTGCAACAGCCCCAGCATTTT. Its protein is CATSRGWDTVQQPQHF.